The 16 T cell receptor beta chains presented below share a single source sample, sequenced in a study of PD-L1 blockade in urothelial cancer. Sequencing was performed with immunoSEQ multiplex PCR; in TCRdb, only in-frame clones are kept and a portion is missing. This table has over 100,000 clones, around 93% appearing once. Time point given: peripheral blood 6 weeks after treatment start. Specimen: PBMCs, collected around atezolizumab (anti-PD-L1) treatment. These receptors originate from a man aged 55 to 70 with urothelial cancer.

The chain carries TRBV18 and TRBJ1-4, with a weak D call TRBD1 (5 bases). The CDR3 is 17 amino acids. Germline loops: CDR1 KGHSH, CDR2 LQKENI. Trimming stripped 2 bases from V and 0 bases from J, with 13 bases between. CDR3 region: CASSPTPPGATNEKLFF. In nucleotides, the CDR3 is TGTGCCAGCTCACCAACACCGCCGGGGGCAACTAATGAAAAACTGTTTTTT.

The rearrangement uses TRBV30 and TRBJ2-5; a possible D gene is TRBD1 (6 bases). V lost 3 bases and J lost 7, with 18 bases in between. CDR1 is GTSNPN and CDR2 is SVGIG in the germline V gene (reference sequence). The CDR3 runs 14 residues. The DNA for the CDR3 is TGTGCCTGGAGGCCTTCGAAAAAACAGGGGACCCAGTACTTC. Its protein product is CAWRPSKKQGTQYF.

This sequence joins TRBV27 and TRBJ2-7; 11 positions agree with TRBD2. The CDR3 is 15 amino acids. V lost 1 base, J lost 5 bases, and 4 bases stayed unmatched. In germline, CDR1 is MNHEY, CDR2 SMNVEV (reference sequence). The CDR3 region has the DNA TGTGCCAGCAGTTTATTAGCGGGAGGGGCCGACGAGCAGTACTTC. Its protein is CASSLLAGGADEQYF.

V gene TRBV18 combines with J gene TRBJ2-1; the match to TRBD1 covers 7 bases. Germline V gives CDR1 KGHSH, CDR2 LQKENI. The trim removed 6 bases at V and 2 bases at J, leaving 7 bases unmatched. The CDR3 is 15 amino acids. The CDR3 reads CASSQRQGPYNEQFF. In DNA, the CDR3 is TGTGCCAGCTCGCAAAGACAGGGTCCCTACAATGAGCAGTTCTTC.

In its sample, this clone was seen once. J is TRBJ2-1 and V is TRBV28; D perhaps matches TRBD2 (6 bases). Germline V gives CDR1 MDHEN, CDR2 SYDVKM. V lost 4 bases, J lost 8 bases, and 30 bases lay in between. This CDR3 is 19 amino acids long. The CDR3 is CASSSVLQAGRVFGDEQFF. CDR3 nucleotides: TGTGCCAGCAGTTCAGTTCTCCAAGCGGGCAGGGTGTTCGGGGATGAGCAGTTCTTC. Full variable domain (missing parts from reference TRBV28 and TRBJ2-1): DVKVTQSSRYLVKRTGEKVFLECVQDMDHENMFWYRQDPGLGLRLIYFSYDVKMKEKGDIPEGYSVSREKKERFSLILESASTNQTSMYLCASSSVLQAGRVFGDEQFFGPGTRLTVL.

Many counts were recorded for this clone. CDR3 DNA: TGCGCCAGCACTCTACACAGGGGTATCTCCTACGAGCAGTACTTC. Its translation is CASTLHRGISYEQYF. The chain recombines TRBV23-1 with TRBJ2-7; TRBD1 aligns across 7 bases. TRBV23-1 counts as an open reading frame of uncertain function. The CDR3 length is 15 residues. After removal of 7 bases from V and 0 bases from J, the junction contained 9 bases not matched to a gene.

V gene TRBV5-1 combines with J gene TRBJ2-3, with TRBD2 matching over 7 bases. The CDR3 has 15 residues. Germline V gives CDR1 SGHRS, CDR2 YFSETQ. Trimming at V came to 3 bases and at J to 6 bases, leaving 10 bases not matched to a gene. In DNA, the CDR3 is TGCGCCAGCAGCTGGGGGGGTTCCGCGTTGGATACGCAGTATTTT. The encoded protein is CASSWGGSALDTQYF.

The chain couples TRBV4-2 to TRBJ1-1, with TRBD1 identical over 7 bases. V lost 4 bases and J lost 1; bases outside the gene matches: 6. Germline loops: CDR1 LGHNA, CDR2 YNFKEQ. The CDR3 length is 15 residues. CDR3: CASSPGNRGNTEAFF. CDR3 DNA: TGTGCCAGCAGCCCCGGTAACAGGGGGAACACTGAAGCTTTCTTT.

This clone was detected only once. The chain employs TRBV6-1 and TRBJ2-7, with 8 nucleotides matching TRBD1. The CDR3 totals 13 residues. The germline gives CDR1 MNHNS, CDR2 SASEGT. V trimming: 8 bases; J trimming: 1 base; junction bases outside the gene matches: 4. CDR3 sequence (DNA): TGTGCCAGCCCGGACAGGGATTCCTACGAGCAGTACTTC. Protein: CASPDRDSYEQYF.

CDR3 sequence (DNA): TGCGCCAGCAGGATCCAGGGGGTGGGTTCTGCCGGGGAGCTGTTTTTT. Translating it yields CASRIQGVGSAGELFF. The V and J genes are TRBV5-1 and TRBJ2-2, with TRBD1 identical over 7 bases. The germline V gene encodes CDR1 SGHRS and CDR2 YFSETQ. V was clipped by 5 bases and J by 6 bases; unmatched bases: 13. The CDR3 totals 16 residues. Looking up the rest from reference TRBV5-1 and TRBJ2-2 gives the full variable domain: KAGVTQTPRYLIKTRGQQVTLSCSPISGHRSVSWYQQTPGQGLQFLFEYFSETQRNKGNFPGRFSGRQFSNSRSEMNVSTLELGDSALYLCASRIQGVGSAGELFFGEGSRLTVL.

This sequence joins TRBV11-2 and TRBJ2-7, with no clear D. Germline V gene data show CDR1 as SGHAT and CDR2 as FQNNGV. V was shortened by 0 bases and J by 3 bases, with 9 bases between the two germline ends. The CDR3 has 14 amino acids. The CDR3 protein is CASSLEIQNYEQYF. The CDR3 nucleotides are TGTGCCAGCAGCTTAGAGATTCAGAACTACGAGCAGTACTTC.

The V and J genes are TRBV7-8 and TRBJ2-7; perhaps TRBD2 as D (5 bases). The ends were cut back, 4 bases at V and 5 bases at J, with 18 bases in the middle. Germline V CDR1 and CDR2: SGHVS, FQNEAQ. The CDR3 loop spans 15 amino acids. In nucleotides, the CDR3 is TGTGCCAGCAGCTCCCGCCGGGGAAATGACCACGAGCAGTACTTC. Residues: CASSSRRGNDHEQYF.

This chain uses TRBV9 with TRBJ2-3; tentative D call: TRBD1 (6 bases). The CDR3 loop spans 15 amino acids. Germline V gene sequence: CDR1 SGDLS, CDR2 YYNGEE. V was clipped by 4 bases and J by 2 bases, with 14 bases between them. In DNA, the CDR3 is TGTGCCAGCAGCAGACGACAGGAGATCACAGATACGCAGTATTTT. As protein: CASSRRQEITDTQYF.

Here the CDR3 reads CASSLTPRDEQYF. CDR3 in DNA: TGTGCCAGCAGCTTAACCCCCAGGGACGAGCAGTACTTC. The chain joins TRBV11-2 to TRBJ2-7, with D possibly matching TRBD1 (5 bases). CDR1 SGHAT and CDR2 FQNNGV come from the germline V gene. CDR3 length equals 13 residues. V lost 2 bases and J 5 bases, leaving 10 bases between the germline ends. Using reference TRBV11-2 and TRBJ2-7 for the parts outside the CDR3, the full variable domain is EAGVAQSPRYKIIEKRQSVAFWCNPISGHATLYWYQQILGQGPKLLIQFQNNGVVDDSQLPKDRFSAERLKGVDSTLKIQPAKLEDSAVYLCASSLTPRDEQYFGPGTRLTVT.

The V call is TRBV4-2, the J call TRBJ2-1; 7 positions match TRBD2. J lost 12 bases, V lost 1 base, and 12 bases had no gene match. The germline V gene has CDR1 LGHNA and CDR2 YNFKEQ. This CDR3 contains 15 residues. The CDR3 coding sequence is TGTGCCAGCAGCCAAGCTGAAGGGACTACCTCAGTGCAGTTCTTC. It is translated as CASSQAEGTTSVQFF.

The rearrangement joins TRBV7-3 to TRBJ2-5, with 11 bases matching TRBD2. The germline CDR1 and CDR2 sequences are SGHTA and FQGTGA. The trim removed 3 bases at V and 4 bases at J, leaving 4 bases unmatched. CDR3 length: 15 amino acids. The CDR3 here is CASSFSGRGGETQYF. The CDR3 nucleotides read TGTGCCAGCAGCTTTAGCGGGAGGGGCGGAGAGACCCAGTACTTC.